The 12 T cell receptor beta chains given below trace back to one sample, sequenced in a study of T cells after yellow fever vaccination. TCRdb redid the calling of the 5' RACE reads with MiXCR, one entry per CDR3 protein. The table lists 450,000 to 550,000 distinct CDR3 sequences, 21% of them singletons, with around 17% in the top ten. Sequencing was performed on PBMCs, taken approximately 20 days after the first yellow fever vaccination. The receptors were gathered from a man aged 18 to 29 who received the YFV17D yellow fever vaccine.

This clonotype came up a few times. Here the CDR3 reads CASSFPREKLFF. The CDR3 nucleotides read TGTGCCAGCAGCTTCCCGAGAGAAAAACTGTTTTTT. The J gene is TRBJ1-4, the V gene TRBV6-6; D gene ambiguous. The CDR3 length is 12 residues. From germline, CDR1 is MNHNY and CDR2 SVGAGI (reference sequence). V was trimmed by 6 bases and J by 8 bases, leaving 10 bases between them.

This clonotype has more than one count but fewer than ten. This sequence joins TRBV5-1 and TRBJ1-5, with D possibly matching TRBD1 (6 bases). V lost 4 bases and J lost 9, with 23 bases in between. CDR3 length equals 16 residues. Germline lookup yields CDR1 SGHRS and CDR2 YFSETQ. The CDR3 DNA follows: TGCGCCAGCAGCCCTGAAGGTGTACGGGGGCGAATGCCCCAGCATTTT. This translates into CASSPEGVRGRMPQHF. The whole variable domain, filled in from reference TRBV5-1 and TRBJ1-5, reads KAGVTQTPRYLIKTRGQQVTLSCSPISGHRSVSWYQQTPGQGLQFLFEYFSETQRNKGNFPGRFSGRQFSNSRSEMNVSTLELGDSALYLCASSPEGVRGRMPQHFGDGTRLSIL.

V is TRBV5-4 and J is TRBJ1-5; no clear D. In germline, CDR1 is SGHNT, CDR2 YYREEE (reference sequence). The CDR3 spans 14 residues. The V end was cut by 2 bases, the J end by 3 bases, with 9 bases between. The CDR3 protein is CASSLSGVNQPQHF. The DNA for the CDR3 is TGTGCCAGCAGCTTAAGTGGGGTCAATCAGCCCCAGCATTTT.

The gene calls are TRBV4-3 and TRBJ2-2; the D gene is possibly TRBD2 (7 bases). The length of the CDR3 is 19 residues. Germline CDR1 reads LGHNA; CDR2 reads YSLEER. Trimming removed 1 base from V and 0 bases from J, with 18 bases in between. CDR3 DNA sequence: TGCGCCAGCAGCCAAGGAGGAGGGGGGGCCCCCTCGAACACCGGGGAGCTGTTTTTT. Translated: CASSQGGGGAPSNTGELFF.

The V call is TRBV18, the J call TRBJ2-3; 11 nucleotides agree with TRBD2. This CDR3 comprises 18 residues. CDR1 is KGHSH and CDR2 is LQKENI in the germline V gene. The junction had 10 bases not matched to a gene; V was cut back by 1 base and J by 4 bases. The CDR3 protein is CASSPRAGTSGWADTQYF. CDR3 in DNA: TGTGCCAGCTCACCACGGGCCGGGACTAGCGGATGGGCAGATACGCAGTATTTT.

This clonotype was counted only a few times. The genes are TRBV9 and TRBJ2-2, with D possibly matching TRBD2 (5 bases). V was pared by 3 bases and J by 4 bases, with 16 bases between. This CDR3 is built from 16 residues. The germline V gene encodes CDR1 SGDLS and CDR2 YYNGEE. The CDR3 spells CASSAPLAGPTGELFF. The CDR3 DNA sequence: TGTGCCAGCAGCGCGCCCCTGGCGGGCCCCACCGGGGAGCTGTTTTTT. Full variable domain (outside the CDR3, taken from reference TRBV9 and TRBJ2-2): DSGVTQTPKHLITATGQRVTLRCSPRSGDLSVYWYQQSLDQGLQFLIQYYNGEERAKGNILERFSAQQFPDLHSELNLSSLELGDSALYFCASSAPLAGPTGELFFGEGSRLTVL.

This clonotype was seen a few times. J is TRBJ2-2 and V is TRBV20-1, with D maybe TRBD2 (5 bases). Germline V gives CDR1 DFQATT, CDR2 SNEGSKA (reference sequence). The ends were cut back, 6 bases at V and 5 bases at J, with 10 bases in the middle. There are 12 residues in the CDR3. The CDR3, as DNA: TGCAGTGCACAGAGAGGGACCGGGGAGCTGTTTTTT. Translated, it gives CSAQRGTGELFF.

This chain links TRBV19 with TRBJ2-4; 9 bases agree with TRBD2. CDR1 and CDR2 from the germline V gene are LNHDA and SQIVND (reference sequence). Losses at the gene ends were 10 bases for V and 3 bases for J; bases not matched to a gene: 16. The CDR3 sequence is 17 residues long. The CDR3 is CATNPGASGIGKNIQYF. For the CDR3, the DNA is TGTGCCACTAACCCTGGGGCTAGCGGGATTGGCAAAAACATTCAGTACTTC.

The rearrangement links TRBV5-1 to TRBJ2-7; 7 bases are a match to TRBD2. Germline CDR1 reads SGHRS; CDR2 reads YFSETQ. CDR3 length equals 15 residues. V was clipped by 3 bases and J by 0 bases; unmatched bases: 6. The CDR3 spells CASSWGSGGSYEQYF. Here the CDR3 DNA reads TGCGCCAGCAGCTGGGGTTCGGGGGGCTCCTACGAGCAGTACTTC.

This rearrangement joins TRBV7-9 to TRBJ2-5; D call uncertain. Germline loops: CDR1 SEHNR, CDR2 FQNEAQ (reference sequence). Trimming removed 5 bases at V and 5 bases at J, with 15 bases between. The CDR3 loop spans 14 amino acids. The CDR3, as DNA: TGTGCCAGCAGCGCCCCATACTTCCAGGAGACCCAGTACTTC. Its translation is CASSAPYFQETQYF.

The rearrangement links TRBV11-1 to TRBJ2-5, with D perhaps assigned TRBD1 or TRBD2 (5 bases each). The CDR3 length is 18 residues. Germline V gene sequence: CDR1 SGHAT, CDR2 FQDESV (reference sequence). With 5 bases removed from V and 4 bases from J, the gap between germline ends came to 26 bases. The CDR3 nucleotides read TGTGCCAGCAGCCCGTTAGGTGCGATAGGGACGTCTGGAGAGACCCAGTACTTC. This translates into CASSPLGAIGTSGETQYF.

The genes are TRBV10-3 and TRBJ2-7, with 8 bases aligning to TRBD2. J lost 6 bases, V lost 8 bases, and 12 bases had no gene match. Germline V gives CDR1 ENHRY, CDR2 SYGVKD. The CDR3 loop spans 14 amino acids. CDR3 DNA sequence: TGTGCCATCGCCCGGGGGGGGCGATTTTCCGAGCAGTACTTC. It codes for CAIARGGRFSEQYF.